These 6 T cell receptor beta chains were sequenced from one sample in a study of blood T cell repertoires in COVID-19. Produced via immunoSEQ multiplex PCR; TCRdb's table is partial and in-frame only. The table has more than 45,000 clones, around 90% seen once; the top ten hold about a quarter. The sample was peripheral blood. The source of these receptors is a human donor in a cohort sampled during active COVID-19.

The J gene is TRBJ2-1, the V gene TRBV6-5, with 7 bases aligning to TRBD1. This CDR3 region has 14 residues. Germline trimming cut 4 bases from V and 7 bases from J; bases unmatched to any gene: 7. Germline CDR1 reads MNHEY; CDR2 reads SVGAGI. CDR3 sequence: CASSSGTAVNEQFF. In DNA form, the CDR3 reads TGTGCCAGCAGTTCCGGGACAGCGGTGAATGAGCAGTTCTTC.

The chain employs TRBV7-2 and TRBJ1-3, with D maybe TRBD1 (6 bases). The CDR3 sequence is 12 residues long. Between the trimmed V and J ends, which lost 4 bases and 9 bases, there was a span of 10 bases. The V gene's germline CDR1 is SGHTA and CDR2 FQGNSA. Here the CDR3 reads CASSSQGATIYF. As DNA, the CDR3 is TGTGCCAGCAGCTCACAGGGCGCCACCATATATTTT.

The chain recombines TRBV10-3 with TRBJ2-3; weak D call: TRBD2 (5 bases). The CDR3 contains 16 residues. The germline V gene has CDR1 ENHRY and CDR2 SYGVKD. Trimming cost V 0 bases and J 0 bases, with 10 bases left between them. CDR3 DNA sequence: TGTGCCATCAGTGAGTCCAAGCGGACTAGCACAGATACGCAGTATTTT. This translates into CAISESKRTSTDTQYF.

The genes are TRBV6-2 or TRBV6-3 and TRBJ2-2; maybe TRBD1 (6 bases). V lost 5 bases and J 4 bases, leaving 17 bases between the germline ends. CDR3 length: 16 amino acids. The germline V gene encodes CDR1 MNHEY and CDR2 SVGEGT. Written as DNA, the CDR3 is TGTGCCAGCAGTACCACAGGGTTTGTTGGCACCGGGGAGCTGTTTTTT. Its translation is CASSTTGFVGTGELFF.

The genes are TRBV30 and TRBJ2-3; weak D call: TRBD2 (6 bases). This CDR3 comprises 14 residues. CDR1 GTSNPN and CDR2 SVGIG come from the germline V gene (reference sequence). V lost 1 base and J lost 1, with 9 bases in between. CDR3 in amino acids: CAWSAGGGTDTQYF. The DNA of the CDR3 is TGTGCCTGGAGTGCAGGAGGGGGCACAGATACGCAGTATTTT. The full variable domain, with the rest looked up from reference TRBV30 and TRBJ2-3, is SQTIHQWPATLVQPVGSPLSLECTVEGTSNPNLYWYRQAAGRGLQLLFYSVGIGQISSEVPQNLSASRPQDRQFILSSKKLLLSDSGFYLCAWSAGGGTDTQYFGPGTRLTVL.

The chain employs TRBV7-2 and TRBJ2-1, with 9 bases identical to TRBD2. V was pared by 3 bases and J by 11 bases, with 8 bases of the junction left unmatched. CDR1 SGHTA and CDR2 FQGNSA come from the germline V gene. The CDR3 consists of 14 residues. In nucleotides, the CDR3 is TGTGCCAGCAGCTTTGGGTCTAGCGGGACCCAGCAGTTCTTC. Residues: CASSFGSSGTQQFF.